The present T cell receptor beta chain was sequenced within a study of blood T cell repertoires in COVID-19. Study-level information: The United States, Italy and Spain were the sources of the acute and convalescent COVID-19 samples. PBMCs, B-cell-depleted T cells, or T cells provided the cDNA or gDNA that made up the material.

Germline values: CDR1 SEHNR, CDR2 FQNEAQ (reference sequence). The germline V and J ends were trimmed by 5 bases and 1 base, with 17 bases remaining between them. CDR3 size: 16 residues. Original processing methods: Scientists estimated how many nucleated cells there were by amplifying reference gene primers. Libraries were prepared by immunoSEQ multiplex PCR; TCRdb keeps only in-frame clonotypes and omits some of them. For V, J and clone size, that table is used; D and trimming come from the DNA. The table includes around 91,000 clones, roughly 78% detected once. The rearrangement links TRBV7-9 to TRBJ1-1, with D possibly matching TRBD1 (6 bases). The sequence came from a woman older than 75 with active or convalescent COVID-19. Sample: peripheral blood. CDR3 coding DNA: TGTGCCAGCAGCCCCTCGACGACAGGCAAGAACACTGAAGCTTTCTTT. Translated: CASSPSTTGKNTEAFF.